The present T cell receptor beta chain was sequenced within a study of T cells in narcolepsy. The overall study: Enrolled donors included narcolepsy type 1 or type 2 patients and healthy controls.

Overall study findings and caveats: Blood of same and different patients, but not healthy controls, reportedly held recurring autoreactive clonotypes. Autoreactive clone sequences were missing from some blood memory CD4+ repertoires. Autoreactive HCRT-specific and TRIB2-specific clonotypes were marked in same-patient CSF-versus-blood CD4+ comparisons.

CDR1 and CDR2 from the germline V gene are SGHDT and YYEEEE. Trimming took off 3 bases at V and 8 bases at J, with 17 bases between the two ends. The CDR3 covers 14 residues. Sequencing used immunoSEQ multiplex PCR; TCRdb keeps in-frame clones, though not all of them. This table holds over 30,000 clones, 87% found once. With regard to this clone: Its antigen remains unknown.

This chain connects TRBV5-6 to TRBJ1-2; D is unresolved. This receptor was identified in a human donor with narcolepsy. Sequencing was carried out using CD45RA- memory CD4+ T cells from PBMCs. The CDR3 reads CASSSPTRVGGYTF. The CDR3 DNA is TGTGCCAGCAGCTCTCCGACCCGGGTGGGAGGCTACACCTTC.